This is a list of T cell receptor beta chains from one sample in a study of blood T cell repertoires in COVID-19. Using immunoSEQ multiplex PCR, the repertoire was profiled, and TCRdb retains in-frame clones only, with some absent. The data show 200,000 or so clones, 86% seen once. The sequenced sample consisted of PBMCs or T cells enriched from blood (not recorded which). These receptors all stem from a woman aged 40 to 49 with acute COVID-19. The CDR3 runs from the conserved cysteine through the conserved F or W. The D gene is left open where the match is weak. The size of a clone is reported for some rows only, either as once, few or many, or as a class for expanded clones.

>TRBJ2-5|17|NA|TRBD2|TRBV27
CASSKTGLAGAGETQYF
TGTGCCAGCAGTAAGACGGGACTAGCGGGGGCTGGGGAGACCCAGTACTTC
>TRBJ1-5|16|NA|NA|TRBV18
CASSLAAGYSNQPQHF
TGTGCCAGCTCTCTAGCTGCGGGGTATAGCAATCAGCCCCAGCATTTT
>TRBJ1-2|12|NA|NA|TRBV4-3
CASSHRQSGYTF
TGCGCCAGCAGCCACCGACAGTCTGGCTACACCTTC
>TRBJ1-1|11|NA|NA|TRBV20-1
CSAGGRTEAFF
TGCAGTGCTGGAGGGCGGACTGAAGCTTTCTTT
>TRBJ1-1|13|NA|NA|TRBV18
CASSQGQNTEAFF
TGTGCCAGCTCACAAGGACAGAACACTGAAGCTTTCTTT
>TRBJ2-5|14|NA|TRBD1|TRBV5-1
CASSLGTENRAQYF
TGCGCCAGCAGCCTCGGGACAGAGAATCGGGCCCAGTACTTC
>TRBJ2-2|16|NA|TRBD2|TRBV3-1/TRBV3-2
CASSGGLAGDTGELFF
TGTGCCAGCAGCGGTGGACTAGCGGGAGACACCGGGGAGCTGTTTTTT
>TRBJ1-1|15|NA|NA|TRBV4-1
CASSQDRGARTEAFF
TGCGCCAGCAGCCAAGATCGGGGGGCGCGAACTGAAGCTTTCTTT
>TRBJ2-3|14|NA|TRBD2|TRBV6-5
CATAGGPSTDTQYF
TGTGCCACCGCGGGGGGCCCTAGCACAGATACGCAGTATTTT
>TRBJ2-4|15|NA|NA|TRBV9
CASSLDGGPKNIQYF
TGTGCCAGCAGCCTAGACGGGGGGCCAAAAAACATTCAGTACTTC
>TRBJ2-3|13|NA|NA|TRBV23-1
CASRAGTRDTQYF
TGCGCCAGCCGCGCGGGGACCCGGGATACGCAGTATTTT
>TRBJ1-2|16|NA|NA|TRBV2
CASSESIRAPQMGYTF
TGTGCCAGCAGTGAAAGCATCAGGGCTCCCCAGATGGGGTACACCTTC
>TRBJ2-1|14|NA|NA|TRBV9
CASSVEGTYNEQFF
TGTGCCAGCAGCGTAGAGGGGACCTACAATGAGCAGTTCTTC
>TRBJ2-3|15|once|TRBD1|TRBV10-3
CAISRDRGKTDTQYF
TGTGCCATCAGTAGGGACAGGGGAAAGACAGATACGCAGTATTTT
>TRBJ1-1|14|NA|NA|TRBV14
CASSHWDTNTEAFF
TGTGCCAGCAGCCATTGGGACACGAACACTGAAGCTTTCTTT
>TRBJ1-2|12|NA|NA|TRBV29-1
CSVVTGLYGYTF
TGCAGCGTTGTCACAGGGCTATATGGCTACACCTTC
>TRBJ2-1|12|NA|TRBD1|TRBV19
CASRNRGDEQFF
TGTGCCAGTAGGAACAGGGGAGATGAGCAGTTCTTC
>TRBJ2-1|19|NA|TRBD1|TRBV11-2
CASSQSSGTGGAKANEQFF
TGTGCCAGCAGCCAAAGCTCCGGGACAGGGGGCGCTAAGGCCAATGAGCAGTTCTTC
>TRBJ2-7|15|NA|NA|TRBV4-3
CASSQVAGTSYEQYF
TGCGCCAGCAGCCAAGTGGCGGGGACCTCCTACGAGCAGTACTTC
>TRBJ1-4|15|few|TRBD1|TRBV19
CASSTRQGTNEKLFF
TGTGCCAGTAGTACTCGACAGGGTACCAATGAAAAACTGTTTTTT
>TRBJ2-1|16|NA|TRBD1|TRBV18
CASSPIRDRGYNEQFF
TGTGCCAGCTCACCAATCCGGGACAGGGGCTACAATGAGCAGTTCTTC
>TRBJ1-2|13|NA|TRBD1|TRBV30
CAWSGGQGRGYTF
TGTGCCTGGAGTGGGGGACAGGGCCGAGGCTACACCTTC
>TRBJ2-2|15|NA|NA|TRBV11-2
CASSVQGLNTGELFF
TGTGCCAGCAGCGTCCAGGGGCTTAACACCGGGGAGCTGTTTTTT
>TRBJ1-2|15|NA|NA|TRBV5-8
CASSKRQVRGDGYTF
TGTGCCAGCAGCAAAAGACAGGTCCGTGGAGATGGCTACACCTTC
>TRBJ2-1|14|NA|TRBD2|TRBV24-1
CATSGAGGLNEQFF
TGTGCCACCTCGGGCGCGGGGGGGCTCAATGAGCAGTTCTTC
>TRBJ1-1|17|once|NA|TRBV19
CASSRRFTGPLNTEAFF
TGTGCCAGTAGCCGGAGATTCACAGGGCCGCTGAACACTGAAGCTTTCTTT
>TRBJ2-3|16|NA|TRBD2|TRBV7-9
CASSLVTSGGSDTQYF
TGTGCCAGCAGCTTAGTTACTAGCGGGGGATCAGATACGCAGTATTTT
>TRBJ2-1|17|NA|TRBD2|TRBV3-1/TRBV3-2
CASSQTYGTSDYNEQFF
TGTGCCAGCAGCCAAACCTACGGGACTAGCGACTACAATGAGCAGTTCTTC
>TRBJ1-2|15|NA|TRBD1|TRBV5-1
CASSLETGGNYGYTF
TGCGCCAGCAGCTTGGAAACAGGGGGTAACTATGGCTACACCTTC